This TCR beta chain was profiled in a study of molecular identifiers for immune sequencing clone quantification. Findings and limits, study-wide: Clones above 20 RNA copies held over 97% of effector molecules, under 1% in naive cells.

A single record per CDR3 protein comes from TCRdb applying MiXCR to the PCR reads. This sample has roughly 630,000 distinct CDR3 sequences, with 25% found just once. Sorting was used to obtain naive CD8 T cells (CD8+CD4-CCR7+CD45RA+). Germline CDR1 MGHRA, CDR2 YSYEKL. The length of the CDR3 is 15 residues. As for this clonotype: The antigen is unknown. A much larger clone differs by one base, so this may be a read error.

The sequence was obtained from a human donor in good health. Some libraries in this study had Jurkat cell RNA spiked in. The chain links TRBV4-1 to TRBJ1-5; D is undetermined. The last part of the DNA fits TRBJ2-3 better; the J call may be wrong. Source material: naive CD8+ T cells from blood, with Jurkat cell RNA spiked in. Subset of the sample: FACS-sorted CD8+CD4-CCR7+CD45RA+ naive T cells. CDR3 DNA sequence: TGCGCCAGCAGCCAAGTGGCGGCTAACAATCAGCCCCAGTATTTT. It translates to CASSQVAANNQPQYF.